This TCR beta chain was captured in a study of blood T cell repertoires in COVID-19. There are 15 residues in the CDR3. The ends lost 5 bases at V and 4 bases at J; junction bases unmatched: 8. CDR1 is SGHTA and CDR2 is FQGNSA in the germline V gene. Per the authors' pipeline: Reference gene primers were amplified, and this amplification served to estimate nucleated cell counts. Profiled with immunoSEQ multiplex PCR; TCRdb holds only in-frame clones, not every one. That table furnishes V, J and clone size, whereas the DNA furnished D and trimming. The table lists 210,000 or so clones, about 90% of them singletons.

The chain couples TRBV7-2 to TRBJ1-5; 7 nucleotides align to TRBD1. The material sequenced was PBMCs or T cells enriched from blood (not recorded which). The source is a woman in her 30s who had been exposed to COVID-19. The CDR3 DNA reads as TGTGCCAGCAGCCGGGACAGCCTCTCAAATCAGCCCCAGCATTTT. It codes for CASSRDSLSNQPQHF.